These T cell receptor beta chains were read from a single sample in a study of T cell changes during pregnancy in multiple sclerosis. Profiled with immunoSEQ multiplex PCR; TCRdb holds only in-frame clones, not every one. The repertoire holds tens of thousands of clones, with 94% as singletons. The sequencing used peripheral blood, collected after pregnancy. The receptors here all came from a female donor in good health, enrolled as a control in a pregnancy study. CDR3s include the opening cysteine and the closing phenylalanine or tryptophan. The D gene is left open where the match is weak. Only some rows state a clone size, as once, few, many or a class for expanded clones.

D gene: .; J gene: TRBJ2-1; V gene: TRBV11-2; CDR3 length: 15; clone size: .; CDR3 protein: CASSPAAGSYNEQFF; CDR3 DNA: TGTGCCAGCAGCCCAGCAGCGGGCTCCTACAATGAGCAGTTCTTC
D gene: TRBD1; J gene: TRBJ2-7; V gene: TRBV5-5; CDR3 length: 15; clone size: once; CDR3 protein: CASSFVDRGTYEQYF; CDR3 DNA: TGTGCCAGCAGCTTCGTGGACAGGGGAACTTACGAGCAGTACTTC
D gene: .; J gene: TRBJ1-5; V gene: TRBV28; CDR3 length: 14; clone size: .; CDR3 protein: CASSLHRENQPQHF; CDR3 DNA: TGTGCCAGCAGTCTCCACAGGGAAAATCAGCCCCAGCATTTT
D gene: .; J gene: TRBJ1-5; V gene: TRBV19; CDR3 length: 16; clone size: once; CDR3 protein: CASSMVQTGDNQPQHF; CDR3 DNA: TGTGCCAGTAGTATGGTCCAGACAGGAGACAATCAGCCCCAGCATTTT
D gene: .; J gene: TRBJ2-2; V gene: TRBV28; CDR3 length: 14; clone size: .; CDR3 protein: CASSFPLNTGELFF; CDR3 DNA: TGTGCCAGCAGTTTTCCCCTAAACACCGGGGAGCTGTTTTTT
D gene: .; J gene: TRBJ2-2; V gene: TRBV5-1; CDR3 length: 16; clone size: .; CDR3 protein: CASSLDPGQNTGELFF; CDR3 DNA: TGCGCCAGCAGCTTGGACCCGGGACAGAACACCGGGGAGCTGTTTTTT
D gene: .; J gene: TRBJ2-1; V gene: TRBV19; CDR3 length: 13; clone size: .; CDR3 protein: CASMEWGPTKQFF; CDR3 DNA: TGTGCCAGTATGGAATGGGGGCCTACCAAGCAGTTCTTC
D gene: TRBD2; J gene: TRBJ2-5; V gene: TRBV28; CDR3 length: 16; clone size: .; CDR3 protein: CASSFLAGGLQETQYF; CDR3 DNA: TGTGCCAGCAGTTTTTTGGCGGGAGGCCTCCAAGAGACCCAGTACTTC
D gene: .; J gene: TRBJ1-1; V gene: TRBV28; CDR3 length: 15; clone size: .; CDR3 protein: CASSGPRRGSIEAFF; CDR3 DNA: TGTGCCAGCAGTGGACCCCGGAGGGGATCCATTGAAGCTTTCTTT
D gene: .; J gene: TRBJ1-2; V gene: TRBV28; CDR3 length: 14; clone size: few; CDR3 protein: CASSLRGGGYGYTF; CDR3 DNA: TGTGCCAGCAGTTTAAGGGGGGGAGGCTATGGCTACACCTTC
D gene: TRBD2; J gene: TRBJ2-3; V gene: TRBV27; CDR3 length: 17; clone size: once; CDR3 protein: CASSLGGLAGGPDTQYF; CDR3 DNA: TGTGCCAGCAGTTTGGGTGGACTAGCGGGAGGGCCAGATACGCAGTATTTT
D gene: TRBD2; J gene: TRBJ2-7; V gene: TRBV19; CDR3 length: 15; clone size: .; CDR3 protein: CASGGGSPLTNEQYF; CDR3 DNA: TGTGCCAGCGGGGGGGGGTCCCCCTTGACCAACGAGCAGTACTTC
D gene: TRBD2; J gene: TRBJ2-3; V gene: TRBV5-1; CDR3 length: 16; clone size: .; CDR3 protein: CASSRRTSGSSDTQYF; CDR3 DNA: TGCGCCAGCAGCAGAAGGACTAGCGGGAGTTCAGATACGCAGTATTTT
D gene: .; J gene: TRBJ2-3; V gene: TRBV18; CDR3 length: 13; clone size: .; CDR3 protein: CASSPPGTDTQYF; CDR3 DNA: TGTGCCAGCTCACCACCCGGGACAGATACGCAGTATTTT
D gene: .; J gene: TRBJ2-7; V gene: TRBV7-9; CDR3 length: 13; clone size: .; CDR3 protein: CASSLEGIPTQYF; CDR3 DNA: TGTGCCAGCAGCTTAGAGGGGATCCCAACGCAGTACTTC
D gene: .; J gene: TRBJ2-3; V gene: TRBV28; CDR3 length: 15; clone size: .; CDR3 protein: CASSFYGSVTDTQYF; CDR3 DNA: TGTGCCAGCAGTTTCTACGGGAGTGTCACAGATACGCAGTATTTT
D gene: TRBD1; J gene: TRBJ2-4; V gene: TRBV7-2; CDR3 length: 14; clone size: .; CDR3 protein: CASSFGTVPPIQYF; CDR3 DNA: TGTGCCAGCAGCTTCGGGACAGTGCCCCCCATTCAGTACTTC
D gene: TRBD1; J gene: TRBJ2-7; V gene: TRBV7-6; CDR3 length: 15; clone size: .; CDR3 protein: CASSSGQGGTYEQYF; CDR3 DNA: TGTGCCAGCAGCTCGGGACAGGGAGGGACCTACGAGCAGTACTTC
D gene: .; J gene: TRBJ2-6; V gene: TRBV11-2; CDR3 length: 15; clone size: .; CDR3 protein: CASSSRGAGANVLTF; CDR3 DNA: TGTGCCAGCAGCTCCAGGGGGGCAGGGGCCAACGTCCTGACTTTC
D gene: .; J gene: TRBJ1-1; V gene: TRBV6-6; CDR3 length: 14; clone size: .; CDR3 protein: CASSYGQGNTEAFF; CDR3 DNA: TGTGCCAGCAGTTACGGTCAGGGGAACACTGAAGCTTTCTTT
D gene: TRBD1; J gene: TRBJ2-7; V gene: TRBV27; CDR3 length: 15; clone size: .; CDR3 protein: CASSAGTGKKYEQYF; CDR3 DNA: TGTGCCAGCAGTGCCGGGACAGGGAAAAAATACGAGCAGTACTTC
D gene: TRBD1; J gene: TRBJ1-1; V gene: TRBV28; CDR3 length: 13; clone size: .; CDR3 protein: CASSLGQGEGAFF; CDR3 DNA: TGTGCCAGCAGTTTAGGGCAGGGGGAAGGAGCTTTCTTT
D gene: TRBD2; J gene: TRBJ2-3; V gene: TRBV7-9; CDR3 length: 17; clone size: .; CDR3 protein: CASSSRLAGLSRDTQYF; CDR3 DNA: TGTGCCAGCAGCTCCCGACTAGCGGGCCTGTCGCGGGATACGCAGTATTTT
D gene: .; J gene: TRBJ2-1; V gene: TRBV25-1; CDR3 length: 15; clone size: .; CDR3 protein: CASSAVGPTDNEQFF; CDR3 DNA: TGTGCCAGCAGTGCGGTGGGCCCCACTGACAATGAGCAGTTCTTC
D gene: .; J gene: TRBJ1-5; V gene: TRBV5-1; CDR3 length: 15; clone size: .; CDR3 protein: CASSLEGKKNQPQHF; CDR3 DNA: TGCGCCAGCAGCTTGGAGGGGAAAAAGAATCAGCCCCAGCATTTT
D gene: TRBD2; J gene: TRBJ2-7; V gene: TRBV5-1; CDR3 length: 16; clone size: .; CDR3 protein: CASSPRTSGTSYEQYF; CDR3 DNA: TGCGCCAGCAGCCCCCGGACTAGCGGGACTTCCTACGAGCAGTACTTC
D gene: TRBD2; J gene: TRBJ2-5; V gene: TRBV15; CDR3 length: 16; clone size: .; CDR3 protein: CATSREAGRVRETQYF; CDR3 DNA: TGTGCCACCAGCAGAGAAGCCGGGAGGGTTCGGGAGACCCAGTACTTC
D gene: .; J gene: TRBJ2-4; V gene: TRBV27; CDR3 length: 15; clone size: once; CDR3 protein: CASSPIGGSKNIQYF; CDR3 DNA: TGTGCCAGCAGTCCCATCGGAGGATCCAAAAACATTCAGTACTTC
D gene: .; J gene: TRBJ1-3; V gene: TRBV28; CDR3 length: 13; clone size: .; CDR3 protein: CASSLQGVDTIYF; CDR3 DNA: TGTGCCAGCAGTCTCCAGGGTGTGGACACCATATATTTT
D gene: TRBD1; J gene: TRBJ2-7; V gene: TRBV13; CDR3 length: 16; clone size: .; CDR3 protein: CASSVSFRGHSYEQYF; CDR3 DNA: TGTGCCAGCAGCGTCTCGTTCAGGGGGCACTCCTACGAGCAGTACTTC
D gene: TRBD1; J gene: TRBJ2-5; V gene: TRBV2; CDR3 length: 13; clone size: .; CDR3 protein: CASSDTGGETQYF; CDR3 DNA: TGTGCCAGCAGTGATACAGGGGGAGAGACCCAGTACTTC
D gene: TRBD1; J gene: TRBJ2-7; V gene: TRBV28; CDR3 length: 15; clone size: .; CDR3 protein: CASSTTGAPSYEQYF; CDR3 DNA: TGTGCCAGCAGCACGACAGGGGCCCCCTCCTACGAGCAGTACTTC
D gene: .; J gene: TRBJ1-5; V gene: TRBV6-5; CDR3 length: 13; clone size: .; CDR3 protein: CASSPTSDAPQHF; CDR3 DNA: TGTGCCAGCAGTCCTACGTCCGATGCTCCCCAGCATTTT
D gene: .; J gene: TRBJ1-5; V gene: TRBV5-1; CDR3 length: 13; clone size: once; CDR3 protein: CASRRDTYQPQHF; CDR3 DNA: TGCGCCAGCAGAAGGGACACCTATCAGCCCCAGCATTTT